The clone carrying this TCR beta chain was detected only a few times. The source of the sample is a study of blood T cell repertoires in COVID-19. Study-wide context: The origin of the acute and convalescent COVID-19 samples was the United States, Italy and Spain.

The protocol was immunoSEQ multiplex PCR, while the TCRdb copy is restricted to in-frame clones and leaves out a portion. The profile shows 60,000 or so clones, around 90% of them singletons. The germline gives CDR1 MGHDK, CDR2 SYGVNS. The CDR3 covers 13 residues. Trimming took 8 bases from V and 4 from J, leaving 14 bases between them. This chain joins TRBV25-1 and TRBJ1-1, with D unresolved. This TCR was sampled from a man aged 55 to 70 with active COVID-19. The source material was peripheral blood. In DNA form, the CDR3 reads TGTGCCAGCGGAGGAATGGGCGGCACTGAAGCTTTCTTT. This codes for CASGGMGGTEAFF.